These 5 T cell receptor beta chains originate from one sample sequenced in a study of PD-1 blockade in classical Hodgkin lymphoma. This table comes from immunoSEQ multiplex PCR, and its TCRdb copy is limited to in-frame clones, with some not included. The repertoire holds some 23,000 clones, approximately 95% seen once, with approximately 3.9% in the top ten. The sample's time point: newly diagnosed, previously untreated cHL patient sample. Sequences were obtained from peripheral blood mononuclear cells (PBMCs). The receptors stem from a human donor with classical Hodgkin lymphoma.

V gene TRBV28 combines with J gene TRBJ1-2; perhaps TRBD1 as D (6 bases). This CDR3 has 15 amino acids. Trimming removed 4 bases from V and 3 bases from J, with 15 bases in between. Germline values: CDR1 MDHEN, CDR2 SYDVKM. The DNA for the CDR3 is TGTGCCAGCAGTTCGGCCGGGGGCGCGGACTATGGCTACACCTTC. This gives the protein CASSSAGGADYGYTF.

This chain joins TRBV21-1 and TRBJ2-3; the table's D gene call, TRBD1, was not cross checked with the DNA. TRBV21-1 is recorded as a pseudogene. The CDR3 spans 21 residues. CDR3 sequence (DNA): TGTGCCAGCAGCACCTATACGGGGGACAGTTCGGGAGAAACTAGCACAGATACGCAGTATTTT. Its protein is CASSTYTGDSSGETSTDTQYF.

This sequence joins TRBV2 and TRBJ1-5; D ambiguous. From germline, CDR1 is SNHLY and CDR2 FYNNEI. V lost 7 bases, J lost 3 bases, and 13 bases lay in between. The CDR3 is 14 amino acids. The CDR3 region has the DNA TGTGCCAGCAACACCGGGAGAGTCAATCAGCCCCAGCATTTT. Amino acid sequence: CASNTGRVNQPQHF.

V gene TRBV2 combines with J gene TRBJ1-1, with 8 nucleotides matching TRBD1. Germline V gives CDR1 SNHLY, CDR2 FYNNEI. The CDR3 length is 15 residues. With V trimmed by 6 bases and J by 0 bases, 6 bases remained unmatched. CDR3 coding DNA: TGTGCCAGCAGCGTCGGACAGGGACTGAACACTGAAGCTTTCTTT. Its protein product is CASSVGQGLNTEAFF.

The chain uses TRBV18 and TRBJ1-3; D possibly corresponds to TRBD1 (5 bases). Germline V gene data show CDR1 as KGHSH and CDR2 as LQKENI. CDR3 length: 20 amino acids. With 1 base removed from V and 3 bases from J, the gap between germline ends came to 25 bases. The CDR3 reads CASSPRLTGRPVAFGNTIYF. CDR3 in DNA: TGTGCCAGCTCACCACGGCTTACGGGACGGCCAGTGGCGTTTGGAAACACCATATATTTT.